The 26 T cell receptor beta chains given below trace back to one sample, sequenced in a study of cytotoxic CD8 clonotypes in ibrutinib-treated CLL. TCRdb keeps only in-frame clones here, not all; method: immunoSEQ multiplex PCR. Seen here are approximately 190,000 clones, 75% to 80% observed once, and the top ten hold about 10%. The sample was PBMCs, taken after 12 months of ibrutinib treatment. Source of these receptors: a human donor with chronic lymphocytic leukemia.

This chain connects TRBV2 to TRBJ2-6; D is uncertain. Germline V gives CDR1 SNHLY, CDR2 FYNNEI. CDR3 size: 14 residues. Deletions cut 6 bases from V and 3 bases from J, with 9 bases between. CDR3 residues: CASSLLLGANVLTF. The CDR3 DNA sequence: TGTGCCAGCAGCCTGTTACTTGGGGCCAACGTCCTGACTTTC.

There are a few counts of this clone. CDR3 sequence reads: CASSQTGHTEAFF. CDR3 nucleotides: TGCGCCAGCAGCCAAACAGGGCACACTGAAGCTTTCTTT. The V call is TRBV4-1, the J call TRBJ1-1; a weak D match, TRBD1 (6 bases). Trimming took off 2 bases at V and 3 bases at J, with 7 bases between the two ends. CDR1 and CDR2 from the germline V gene are MGHRA and YSYEKL. This CDR3 comprises 13 residues.

This sequence joins TRBV18 and TRBJ1-5; 10 nucleotides agree with TRBD1. The CDR3 spans 16 residues. V lost 0 bases to trimming and J lost 4 bases; unmatched junction nucleotides: 3. CDR1 KGHSH and CDR2 LQKENI come from the germline V gene. The CDR3 region is CASSPPGTGENQPQHF. In DNA form, the CDR3 reads TGTGCCAGCTCACCACCAGGGACAGGGGAGAATCAGCCCCAGCATTTT.

This rearrangement joins TRBV5-4 to TRBJ1-6, with D maybe TRBD1 (6 bases). In germline, CDR1 is SGHNT, CDR2 YYREEE (reference sequence). The V end lost 4 bases, the J end lost 7 bases, and 12 bases lay between the germline ends. The CDR3 has 14 amino acids. The CDR3: CASSGTTGNSPLHF. The CDR3 DNA reads as TGTGCCAGCAGCGGAACAACAGGGAATTCACCCCTCCACTTT.

The V gene is TRBV30, the J gene TRBJ2-1; D is unresolved. The germline V gene encodes CDR1 GTSNPN and CDR2 SVGIG (reference sequence). The CDR3 covers 13 residues. Trimming left V 0 bases short and J 9 bases short, with 12 bases between. The CDR3 is CAWSVWPQAEQFF. CDR3 bases: TGTGCCTGGAGTGTATGGCCTCAAGCTGAGCAGTTCTTC.

The V gene is TRBV18, the J gene TRBJ2-7, with 7 bases fitting TRBD1. V was clipped by 5 bases and J by 3 bases; unmatched bases: 7. Germline loops: CDR1 KGHSH, CDR2 LQKENI. CDR3 length: 14 residues. The CDR3 DNA reads TGTGCCAGCTCAGTTACCGGGACAGACTACGAGCAGTACTTC. Translation: CASSVTGTDYEQYF. The whole variable domain, remainder taken from reference TRBV18 and TRBJ2-7, is NAGVMQNPRHLVRRRGQEARLRCSPMKGHSHVYWYRQLPEEGLKFMVYLQKENIIDESGMPKERFSAEFPKEGPSILRIQQVVRGDSAAYFCASSVTGTDYEQYFGPGTRLTVT.

This clone occurred a few times. V usage is TRBV4-2 and J usage is TRBJ2-1; 10 positions agree with TRBD2. Germline V gives CDR1 LGHNA, CDR2 YNFKEQ. The CDR3 extends over 16 amino acids. The V and J ends lost 0 bases and 8 bases, in that order; junction bases with no gene match: 7. The CDR3 DNA reads as TGTGCCAGCAGCCAAGATCACAGGAGCGGGGGGGATGAGCAGTTCTTC. This translates into CASSQDHRSGGDEQFF.

The chain couples TRBV11-3 to TRBJ2-2; tentative D call: TRBD1 (6 bases). The CDR3 is 14 residues long. Germline CDR1 SGHNT, CDR2 YENEEA. The V and J ends lost 6 bases and 4 bases respectively, with 12 bases between them. The CDR3, as DNA: TGTGCCAGCAGGGAAACAGGGCGCACCGGGGAGCTGTTTTTT. Translating gives CASRETGRTGELFF.

The chain couples TRBV12-5 to TRBJ1-2; possible D gene TRBD1, 6 bases. This CDR3 spans 19 amino acids. Trimming stripped 0 bases from V and 8 bases from J, with 28 bases between. Germline V CDR1 and CDR2: LGHNT, FRNRAP. CDR3 region: CASGLVSGGDPSAEYGYTF. CDR3 in DNA: TGTGCTAGTGGTTTGGTTTCTGGGGGCGACCCGTCCGCAGAGTACGGCTACACCTTC.

V usage is TRBV28 and J usage is TRBJ1-2; D not certain. CDR3 size: 11 residues. The germline V gene has CDR1 MDHEN and CDR2 SYDVKM. Trimming took 8 bases from V and 2 from J, leaving 6 bases between them. CDR3 region: CASGSNYGYTF. CDR3 in DNA: TGTGCCAGCGGAAGCAACTATGGCTACACCTTC.

A word on this clone: Other DNA sequences from this sample encode an identical CDR3 as well. The DNA for the CDR3 is TGTGCCAGCAGCTTAGGACAGGACTACGAGCAGTACTTC. Translated: CASSLGQDYEQYF. The chain joins TRBV7-9 to TRBJ2-7, with TRBD1 as a possible D gene (6 bases). The germline V and J ends were trimmed by 1 base and 3 bases, with 7 bases remaining between them. Per germline, CDR1 SEHNR and CDR2 FQNEAQ (reference sequence). The CDR3 has 13 amino acids.

The chain recombines TRBV5-1 with TRBJ2-2; the match to TRBD1 covers 9 bases. The V and J ends lost 1 base and 0 bases, in that order; junction bases with no gene match: 10. The V gene's germline CDR1 is SGHRS and CDR2 YFSETQ. This CDR3 comprises 19 residues. This CDR3 is CASSLPSVGQGPNTGELFF. CDR3 coding DNA: TGCGCCAGCAGCTTGCCGTCGGTAGGACAGGGGCCGAACACCGGGGAGCTGTTTTTT.

The chain carries TRBV21-1 and TRBJ2-7. TRBV21-1 is tagged as a pseudogene. The length of the CDR3 is 16 residues. The CDR3 coding sequence is TGTGCCAGCAGCAAAAAAGTGGAACCGAAGCCTTACGAGCAGTACTTC. Encoded protein: CASSKKVEPKPYEQYF.

This clone occurred a few times. The rearrangement uses TRBV30 and TRBJ2-5; D not certain. CDR3 size: 13 residues. V shed 2 bases and J shed 0 bases, with 7 bases lying between them. Germline-derived CDR1 and CDR2 are GTSNPN and SVGIG (reference sequence). CDR3 amino acids: CAWSRGHQETQYF. DNA for the CDR3: TGTGCCTGGAGTAGAGGACACCAAGAGACCCAGTACTTC.

The chain recombines TRBV27 with TRBJ1-2; D might be TRBD1 (6 bases). This CDR3 has 16 amino acids. Trimming removed 0 bases from V and 6 bases from J, with 17 bases in between. The V gene's germline CDR1 is MNHEY and CDR2 SMNVEV (reference sequence). This CDR3 reads CASSLSRQARWDGYTF. The CDR3 DNA follows: TGTGCCAGCAGTTTATCGAGACAGGCGAGGTGGGATGGCTACACCTTC.

The chain employs TRBV18 and TRBJ1-5; possibly TRBD1 for D (5 bases). CDR1 and CDR2 from the germline V gene are KGHSH and LQKENI. The germline V and J ends were trimmed by 3 bases and 3 bases, with 9 bases remaining between them. CDR3 length equals 14 residues. CDR3: CASSPGTDNQPQHF. The CDR3, as DNA: TGTGCCAGCTCACCGGGGACGGACAATCAGCCCCAGCATTTT.

The chain carries TRBV27 and TRBJ1-5; perhaps TRBD1 as D (5 bases). CDR1 is MNHEY, CDR2 SMNVEV, per germline (reference sequence). CDR3 size: 17 residues. Trimming left V 2 bases short and J 0 bases short, with 14 bases between. CDR3 in amino acids: CASSLNGGDNSNQPQHF. CDR3 bases: TGTGCCAGCAGTTTAAATGGGGGGGATAATAGCAATCAGCCCCAGCATTTT.

V gene TRBV5-1 combines with J gene TRBJ1-5; TRBD1 is a possible D gene (6 bases). The ends were cut back, 4 bases at V and 3 bases at J, with 14 bases in the middle. The CDR3 is made up of 15 amino acids. The germline gives CDR1 SGHRS, CDR2 YFSETQ. CDR3 sequence: CASSKAGGANQPQHF. CDR3 DNA: TGCGCCAGCAGCAAGGCTGGGGGGGCCAATCAGCCCCAGCATTTT.

The chain combines TRBV4-1 with TRBJ2-7; D may match TRBD1 or TRBD2 (5 bases each). Trimming pared 4 bases from V and 5 bases from J, leaving 18 bases between. The germline V gene encodes CDR1 MGHRA and CDR2 YSYEKL. The CDR3 has 15 residues. CDR3 sequence reads: CASSRVGAGLDEQYF. Written as DNA, the CDR3 is TGCGCCAGCAGCCGAGTCGGGGCGGGCCTAGACGAGCAGTACTTC.

The chain combines TRBV27 with TRBJ2-1; 8 nucleotides match TRBD1. The CDR3 runs 13 residues. Trimming took 8 bases from V and 5 from J; bases not matched to a gene: 5. Germline V gives CDR1 MNHEY, CDR2 SMNVEV (reference sequence). The CDR3 loop reads CASRDRGHNEQFF. CDR3 bases: TGTGCCAGCCGAGACAGGGGCCACAATGAGCAGTTCTTC.

The genes are TRBV6-5 and TRBJ1-5; D is undetermined. Per germline, CDR1 MNHEY and CDR2 SVGAGI. The CDR3 is 16 residues long. Trimming shortened V by 4 bases and J by 4 bases, and 17 bases separated the two germline ends. The CDR3 loop is CASSLTYPGPNQPQHF. The CDR3 nucleotides are TGTGCCAGCAGTTTAACCTACCCCGGGCCTAATCAGCCCCAGCATTTT.

V usage is TRBV11-2 and J usage is TRBJ2-7, with D uncertain. Germline CDR1 SGHAT, CDR2 FQNNGV. Trimming removed 3 bases at V and 1 base at J, with 7 bases between. This CDR3 region has 13 residues. CDR3 loop: CASSFFGSYEQYF. For the CDR3, the DNA is TGTGCCAGCAGCTTCTTTGGGTCCTACGAGCAGTACTTC.

The V and J genes are TRBV2 and TRBJ1-4; no definite D call. V was clipped by 6 bases and J by 7 bases, with 12 bases between them. Per germline, CDR1 SNHLY and CDR2 FYNNEI. The CDR3 runs 13 residues. CDR3 in amino acids: CASRYLLGEKLFF. The CDR3 nucleotides are TGTGCCAGCAGGTACCTGCTGGGTGAAAAACTGTTTTTT. The full variable domain, rest sourced from reference TRBV2 and TRBJ1-4, is EPEVTQTPSHQVTQMGQEVILRCVPISNHLYFYWYRQILGQKVEFLVSFYNNEISEKSEIFDDQFSVERPDGSNFTLKIRSTKLEDSAMYFCASRYLLGEKLFFGSGTQLSVL.

This chain uses TRBV7-9 with TRBJ1-6; TRBD1 agrees at 8 bases. The CDR3 totals 13 residues. J gave up 7 bases and V 6 bases, and 2 bases lay outside the gene matches. Germline lookup yields CDR1 SEHNR and CDR2 FQNEAQ (reference sequence). Here the CDR3 DNA reads TGTGCCAGCAGAGGACAGGGCAATTCACCCCTCCACTTT. Amino acid sequence: CASRGQGNSPLHF.

V gene TRBV30 combines with J gene TRBJ1-2; maybe TRBD1 (5 bases). Trimming removed 2 bases from V and 8 bases from J, with 15 bases in between. The germline V gene has CDR1 GTSNPN and CDR2 SVGIG (reference sequence). The CDR3 covers 13 residues. Written as DNA, the CDR3 is TGTGCCTGGAGTATCGGTCAGGGTCGAGGCTACACCTTC. This gives the protein CAWSIGQGRGYTF.

The chain is built from TRBV19 and TRBJ2-1; 8 bases are a match to TRBD2. The CDR3 length is 16 residues. Trimming removed 6 bases from V and 7 bases from J; junction bases left unmatched: 14. In germline, CDR1 is LNHDA, CDR2 SQIVND (reference sequence). CDR3 nucleotides: TGTGCCAGTAGCCTCCCAGGGGCGGGGGGTGCGAATGAGCAGTTCTTC. Encoded protein: CASSLPGAGGANEQFF. Looking up the rest from reference TRBV19 and TRBJ2-1 gives the full variable domain: DGGITQSPKYLFRKEGQNVTLSCEQNLNHDAMYWYRQDPGQGLRLIYYSQIVNDFQKGDIAEGYSVSREKKESFPLTVTSAQKNPTAFYLCASSLPGAGGANEQFFGPGTRLTVL.